This TCR beta chain comes out of a study of blood T cell repertoires in COVID-19. The table came from immunoSEQ multiplex PCR; TCRdb's copy has only in-frame clones and leaves some out. The sample records around 100,000 clones, about 89% being singletons. The CDR3 is 16 residues long. CDR1 is SGHVS and CDR2 is FNYEAQ in the germline V gene. Trimming took off 5 bases at V and 10 bases at J, with 21 bases between the two ends. V and J are TRBV7-6 and TRBJ1-6; a possible D gene is TRBD1 (5 bases). This TCR derives from a human donor with active COVID-19. The donor label of this sample is uncertain. The sample taken for sequencing was peripheral blood. The CDR3 sequence is CASSRASSGRGSPLHF. In DNA, the CDR3 is TGTGCCAGCAGCCGAGCTTCGTCAGGGCGAGGATCACCCCTCCACTTT.